The clone carrying this T cell receptor (beta chain) was recorded many times. Its specificity is unknown. RNA transcripts gave rise to amplified TCR beta CDR3 regions. During a first-round RT-PCR of the TCR CDR3, the HTBI primer set was used. One entry per CDR3 protein, called by TCRdb with MiXCR from the multiplex PCR reads. The table includes approximately 520,000 distinct CDR3 sequences, less than 25% detected once. V was cut by 3 bases and J by 0 bases, with 9 bases left in between. The CDR3 is made up of 14 amino acids. It was uncontrolled infection, other autoimmune disease, pregnancy or lactation that excluded patients. This entry comes from a study of T cells in Graves' hyperthyroidism and ophthalmopathy. Turning to the study itself: Sampling of peripheral blood happened at initial diagnosis, prior to any treatment.

Findings and limits, study-wide: Blood also showed most of the thyroid clonotypes that were expanded above 0.001. In the analysis, a 13 V-J model separated ophthalmopathy from stable hyperthyroidism.

The V call is TRBV12-3 or TRBV12-4, the J call TRBJ2-7; D gene ambiguous. The origin of this receptor is a man between 18 and 35 years old with Graves' hyperthyroidism. The specimen was blood. The CDR3 bases are TGTGCCAGCAGTTTTTTGGACCGCTCCTACGAGCAGTACTTC. This gives the protein CASSFLDRSYEQYF.